One sample yielded the 32 T cell receptor beta chains listed below, sequenced in a study of Ad26.COV2.S vaccination and SARS-CoV-2 variants. Sequenced by immunoSEQ multiplex PCR; TCRdb stores in-frame clones only, minus some. The sample carries some 460,000 clones, about nine tenths recorded once. Treatment noted: 15 to 20 received Ad26.COV2.S at low or high dose, single or two shots; about 5 received placebo; per-sample allocation not given. The investigators took samples on day 63 after the first vaccine or placebo injection. Sequenced material: peripheral blood, taken in a trial of Ad26.COV2.S vaccine versus placebo. These receptors were taken from a person between 18 and 65 years old who received the Ad26.COV2.S COVID-19 vaccine or a placebo.

The chain carries TRBV6-5 and TRBJ2-7; D is unclear. The V end was cut by 6 bases, the J end by 2 bases, with 11 bases between. Germline CDR1 reads MNHEY; CDR2 reads SVGAGI. This CDR3 region has 13 residues. The CDR3 loop reads CASRRTEAYEQYF. The CDR3 nucleotides read TGTGCCAGCAGGCGCACAGAAGCCTACGAGCAGTACTTC.

This clone was observed once. CDR3 loop: CASSPNGGNQPQHF. The DNA of the CDR3 is TGTGCCAGCAGCCCCAATGGGGGCAATCAGCCCCAGCATTTT. V usage is TRBV6-5 and J usage is TRBJ1-5; D gene uncertain. Trimming took off 6 bases at V and 2 bases at J, with 11 bases between the two ends. The CDR3 has 14 residues. CDR1 and CDR2 from the germline V gene are MNHEY and SVGAGI.

J is TRBJ2-2 and V is TRBV5-1; the match to TRBD1 covers 8 bases. The germline gives CDR1 SGHRS, CDR2 YFSETQ. The J segment lost 11 bases and the V segment lost 3 bases, leaving 18 bases of the junction unmatched. The CDR3 contains 17 residues. CDR3 coding DNA: TGCGCCAGCAGCTCGGGCCCCCCGGGACAGGCTAGTTACGAGCTGTTTTTT. Translated, it gives CASSSGPPGQASYELFF.

This clone has a handful of counts. This rearrangement joins TRBV3-1 (or the pseudogene TRBV3-2) to TRBJ2-7, with no clear D. The CDR3 spans 11 residues. Germline loops: CDR1 LGHDT, CDR2 YNNKEL (reference sequence). Trimming took off 3 bases at V and 5 bases at J, with 5 bases between the two ends. The CDR3 nucleotides read TGTGCCAGCAGCCAGAGCGACGAGCAGTACTTC. Amino acid sequence: CASSQSDEQYF.

This clone was counted a single time. The chain uses TRBV7-9 and TRBJ1-1; 7 bases are a match to TRBD1. The J segment lost 5 bases and the V segment lost 1 base, leaving 7 bases of the junction unmatched. The CDR3 has 15 residues. CDR1 and CDR2 from the germline V gene are SEHNR and FQNEAQ (reference sequence). CDR3 sequence: CASSLGQGGWTEAFF. CDR3 in DNA: TGTGCCAGCAGCTTAGGACAGGGAGGGTGGACTGAAGCTTTCTTT. Combining the CDR3 with reference TRBV7-9 and TRBJ1-1 gives the whole variable domain DTGVSQNPRHKITKRGQNVTFRCDPISEHNRLYWYRQTLGQGPEFLTYFQNEAQLEKSRLLSDRFSAERPKGSFSTLEIQRTEQGDSAMYLCASSLGQGGWTEAFFGQGTRLTVV.

This chain uses TRBV6-2 or TRBV6-3 with TRBJ2-5; 8 bases map to TRBD1. The J segment lost 7 bases and the V segment lost 3 bases, leaving 7 bases of the junction unmatched. In germline, CDR1 is MNHEY, CDR2 SVGEGT. This CDR3 is built from 14 residues. The CDR3 sequence: CASSYGTQGGTQYF. CDR3 sequence (DNA): TGTGCCAGCAGTTATGGGACACAGGGGGGGACCCAGTACTTC.

The count of this clone is one. The chain employs TRBV18 and TRBJ2-7, with TRBD1 matching 8 bases. Germline CDR1 reads KGHSH; CDR2 reads LQKENI. V shed 6 bases, J shed 7 bases, and the junction held 14 bases outside the gene matches. This CDR3 comprises 15 residues. The CDR3 DNA reads as TGTGCCAGCTCTCCCATCGGGACAGGAGTATCGGAGCAGTACTTC. This translates into CASSPIGTGVSEQYF.

About this clone: Other DNA variants within this sample encode the same CDR3. The rearrangement links TRBV5-1 to TRBJ2-1, with D uncertain. The germline V and J ends were trimmed by 2 bases and 8 bases, with 5 bases remaining between them. Germline CDR1 and CDR2: SGHRS and YFSETQ. The CDR3 sequence is 11 residues long. The DNA of the CDR3 is TGCGCCAGCAGCTTATCATATGAGCAGTTCTTC. This codes for CASSLSYEQFF. Filled out from reference TRBV5-1 and TRBJ2-1, the complete variable domain reads KAGVTQTPRYLIKTRGQQVTLSCSPISGHRSVSWYQQTPGQGLQFLFEYFSETQRNKGNFPGRFSGRQFSNSRSEMNVSTLELGDSALYLCASSLSYEQFFGPGTRLTVL.

The chain carries TRBV3-1 (or the pseudogene TRBV3-2) and TRBJ2-7; 10 bases agree with TRBD1. This CDR3 contains 15 residues. CDR1 LGHDT and CDR2 YNNKEL come from the germline V gene (reference sequence). V dropped 1 base and J dropped 0; count of bases not matched to a gene: 0. The CDR3 spells CASSQGDRGSYEQYF. The CDR3 coding sequence is TGTGCCAGCAGCCAAGGGGACAGGGGCTCCTACGAGCAGTACTTC.

The chain uses TRBV7-3 and TRBJ2-1, with D tentatively TRBD1 or TRBD2 (5 bases each). Germline values: CDR1 SGHTA, CDR2 FQGTGA. The CDR3 totals 11 residues. V was shortened by 4 bases and J by 13 bases, with 11 bases between the two germline ends. The CDR3 spells CASSSGTAQFF. CDR3 in DNA: TGTGCCAGCAGCTCCGGGACCGCACAGTTCTTC.

V gene TRBV5-1 combines with J gene TRBJ2-7; no clear D. This CDR3 has 15 residues. Deletions cut 4 bases from V and 0 bases from J, with 14 bases between. Germline CDR1 is SGHRS and CDR2 is YFSETQ. CDR3 DNA: TGCGCCAGCAGCCTTTCCGATCGTAGCTCCTACGAGCAGTACTTC. Protein sequence: CASSLSDRSSYEQYF. Using reference TRBV5-1 and TRBJ2-7 for the parts outside the CDR3, the full variable domain is KAGVTQTPRYLIKTRGQQVTLSCSPISGHRSVSWYQQTPGQGLQFLFEYFSETQRNKGNFPGRFSGRQFSNSRSEMNVSTLELGDSALYLCASSLSDRSSYEQYFGPGTRLTVT.

With regard to this clone: The sample carries other DNA sequences with the same CDR3. The rearrangement joins TRBV12-3 or TRBV12-4 to TRBJ1-3; D is ambiguous. The CDR3 runs to 12 residues. Trimming took off 3 bases at V and 4 bases at J, with 4 bases between the two ends. The CDR3 loop reads CASSLGGNTIYF. DNA of the CDR3: TGTGCCAGCAGTTTGGGCGGAAACACCATATATTTT.

V gene TRBV15 combines with J gene TRBJ2-1, with 11 bases aligning to TRBD2. The CDR3 runs 16 residues. J was trimmed by 4 bases and V by 2 bases; bases with no gene match: 4. Germline CDR1 is LNHNV and CDR2 is YYDKDF (reference sequence). The CDR3 DNA reads TGTGCCACCAGCAGATCCCGGACTAGCGGGTACAATGAGCAGTTCTTC. It codes for CATSRSRTSGYNEQFF.

This clone was picked up one time. This chain links TRBV2 with TRBJ2-5, with 8 bases that match TRBD2. Germline V gives CDR1 SNHLY, CDR2 FYNNEI. Unmatched junction bases numbered 14, after V lost 6 bases and J lost 5 bases. The CDR3 covers 16 residues. This chain's CDR3 is CASRDGLSGGLETQYF. The CDR3 nucleotides read TGTGCCAGCAGAGACGGACTATCGGGGGGGTTGGAGACCCAGTACTTC.

The J gene is TRBJ2-3, the V gene TRBV7-6; D could derive from TRBD1 or TRBD2 (5 bases each). The CDR3 is made up of 16 amino acids. CDR1 is SGHVS, CDR2 FNYEAQ, per germline. V shed 2 bases and J shed 2 bases, with 14 bases lying between them. Here the CDR3 DNA reads TGTGCCAGCAGCTTAAACGGGAAGGGGAACACAGATACGCAGTATTTT. Amino acids: CASSLNGKGNTDTQYF.

The chain combines TRBV20-1 with TRBJ2-7; 11 bases are shared with TRBD1. The junction had 11 bases not matched to a gene; V was cut back by 3 bases and J by 7 bases. This CDR3 is built from 15 residues. Germline loops: CDR1 DFQATT, CDR2 SNEGSKA (reference sequence). Here the CDR3 DNA reads TGCAGTGCTAGTCCCGGGACAGGGGGTCGATGGGAGCAGTACTTC. It encodes CSASPGTGGRWEQYF.

The chain has TRBV4-1 and TRBJ1-1; 8 bases agree with TRBD1. CDR1 and CDR2 from the germline V gene are MGHRA and YSYEKL. Losses at the gene ends were 2 bases for V and 5 bases for J; bases not matched to a gene: 7. The CDR3 has 15 amino acids. In nucleotides, the CDR3 is TGCGCCAGCAGCCAACCCGACAGGGGTCTAACTGAAGCTTTCTTT. The encoded protein is CASSQPDRGLTEAFF.

The chain couples TRBV4-3 to TRBJ2-4; 9 bases are a match to TRBD2. CDR1 LGHNA and CDR2 YSLEER come from the germline V gene. The length of the CDR3 is 18 residues. V shed 0 bases, J shed 0 bases, and the junction held 6 bases outside the gene matches. The CDR3 protein is CASSQDASGAPAKNIQYF. The CDR3 DNA is TGCGCCAGCAGCCAAGATGCTAGCGGGGCACCAGCCAAAAACATTCAGTACTTC.

This clone has more than one count but fewer than ten. The chain is built from TRBV28 and TRBJ1-2; D is unclear. Germline assignment: CDR1 MDHEN and CDR2 SYDVKM. Trimming left V 5 bases short and J 4 bases short, with 11 bases between. The CDR3 is 13 amino acids. CDR3 loop: CASSQQRFYGYTF. Written as DNA, the CDR3 is TGTGCCAGCAGTCAGCAGAGATTCTATGGCTACACCTTC.

This chain uses TRBV5-1 with TRBJ2-5; 8 bases map to TRBD1. The CDR3 length is 14 residues. CDR1 and CDR2 (germline): SGHRS, YFSETQ. J lost 2 bases, V lost 3 bases, and 3 bases had no gene match. CDR3 in amino acids: CASSWDRTQETQYF. CDR3 coding DNA: TGCGCCAGCAGCTGGGACAGGACACAAGAGACCCAGTACTTC.

The J gene is TRBJ2-7, the V gene TRBV18, with 8 bases that match TRBD1. The CDR3 consists of 15 residues. V lost 5 bases and J lost 3; bases outside the gene matches: 9. From germline, CDR1 is KGHSH and CDR2 LQKENI. The CDR3 bases are TGTGCCAGCTCAGAGGGCGACAGGGGCCTCTACGAGCAGTACTTC. It encodes CASSEGDRGLYEQYF.

The CDR3 loop reads CASSLPGLAEGNEQFF. The DNA for the CDR3 is TGTGCCAGCTCACTCCCGGGACTAGCGGAGGGCAATGAGCAGTTCTTC. The J gene is TRBJ2-1, the V gene TRBV18, with TRBD2 matching over 11 bases. The CDR3 consists of 16 residues. Germline V gene sequence: CDR1 KGHSH, CDR2 LQKENI. V shed 4 bases and J 6 bases; nucleotides not matched to a gene: 8.

With regard to this clone: This same CDR3 is encoded by further DNA sequences in the sample. The chain links TRBV18 to TRBJ1-4, with TRBD1 matching 7 bases. This CDR3 has 14 amino acids. Trimming removed 4 bases from V and 1 base from J; junction bases left unmatched: 0. Germline assignment: CDR1 KGHSH and CDR2 LQKENI. The CDR3 bases are TGTGCCAGCTCACGACAGGGAACTAATGAAAAACTGTTTTTT. It codes for CASSRQGTNEKLFF.

The gene calls are TRBV24-1 and TRBJ2-7, with D tentatively TRBD1 (5 bases). The CDR3 runs 15 residues. Germline CDR1 KGHDR, CDR2 SFDVKD. V lost 3 bases to trimming and J lost 2 bases, with 13 bases between them. CDR3 DNA sequence: TGTGCCACCAGTGATAGCAGGGTGATACCCTACGAGCAGTACTTC. Translated, it gives CATSDSRVIPYEQYF.

The chain combines TRBV30 with TRBJ1-1; D is ambiguous. The germline V gene encodes CDR1 GTSNPN and CDR2 SVGIG (reference sequence). The V and J ends lost 3 bases and 6 bases respectively, with 14 bases between them. The CDR3 is 13 residues long. The CDR3 sequence: CAWSWNQWAEAFF. Written as DNA, the CDR3 is TGTGCCTGGAGCTGGAATCAGTGGGCTGAAGCTTTCTTT.

V gene TRBV7-9 combines with J gene TRBJ1-4; TRBD1 agrees at 8 bases. V was clipped by 3 bases and J by 6 bases; unmatched bases: 3. The CDR3 runs to 14 residues. CDR1 is SEHNR and CDR2 is FQNEAQ in the germline V gene (reference sequence). CDR3 nucleotide sequence: TGTGCCAGCAGCTTCAGGGGGCAATATGAAAAACTGTTTTTT. Protein sequence: CASSFRGQYEKLFF.

The chain has TRBV10-1 and TRBJ2-1; maybe TRBD2 (6 bases). V dropped 0 bases and J dropped 9 bases, with 12 bases sitting between them. This CDR3 has 14 residues. Germline V gene data show CDR1 as WNHNN and CDR2 as SYGVQD (reference sequence). For the CDR3, the DNA is TGCGCCAGCAGTGAGTCCGGGACTTGGAGTGAGCAGTTCTTC. Its protein product is CASSESGTWSEQFF.

The J gene is TRBJ2-5, the V gene TRBV2, with TRBD2 as a possible D gene (6 bases). Germline assignment: CDR1 SNHLY and CDR2 FYNNEI. V was pared by 7 bases and J by 5 bases, with 14 bases between. The CDR3 has 13 residues. The CDR3 region has the DNA TGTGCCAGCACCCGGGGGATAAGGGAGACCCAGTACTTC. It is translated as CASTRGIRETQYF.

Note on this clone: The junction departs from germline at one end; a sequencing error may be responsible. The V and J genes are TRBV18 and TRBJ2-1, with D perhaps TRBD1 or TRBD2 (5 bases each). Germline CDR1 KGHSH, CDR2 LQKENI. The CDR3 contains 14 residues. The CDR3 reads CASSPRDGDNEQFF. The CDR3 DNA reads TGTGCCAGCTCGCCACGGGACGGCGACAATGAGCAGTTCTTC.

This sequence joins TRBV5-1 and TRBJ1-1; 7 positions agree with TRBD1. The CDR3 spans 15 residues. From germline, CDR1 is SGHRS and CDR2 YFSETQ. With 1 base clipped from V and 3 bases from J, the junction kept 6 bases outside the gene matches. CDR3 in DNA: TGCGCCAGCAGCTTGTCGACAGGGAGGGACACTGAAGCTTTCTTT. Translation: CASSLSTGRDTEAFF.

With regard to this clone: The sample carries other DNA sequences with the same CDR3. The chain is built from TRBV6-5 and TRBJ1-5, with unresolved D. The CDR3 is 13 residues long. Germline lookup yields CDR1 MNHEY and CDR2 SVGAGI. V was trimmed by 2 bases and J by 7 bases, leaving 9 bases between them. CDR3 nucleotide sequence: TGTGCCAGCAGTTACGGGGTGAACCAGCCCCAGCATTTT. Translation: CASSYGVNQPQHF.

The CDR3 spells CASSFSGGLLYNEQFF. Written as DNA, the CDR3 is TGTGCCAGCAGCTTCAGCGGGGGTCTCCTGTACAATGAGCAGTTCTTC. The chain combines TRBV7-2 with TRBJ2-1; the match to TRBD2 covers 8 bases. The CDR3 spans 16 residues. V trimming: 3 bases; J trimming: 4 bases; junction bases outside the gene matches: 8. In germline, CDR1 is SGHTA, CDR2 FQGNSA.